This is a list of T cell receptor beta chains from one sample in a study of response to subunit inactivated influenza vaccine. TCRdb processed the RT-PCR reads anew with MiXCR; each CDR3 protein has one entry. Of approximately 500,000 distinct CDR3 sequences listed, 10% to 15% are singletons. The sample in question was PBMCs from blood, obtained 45 days after vaccination. All receptors come from a man aged 45-65 years who received an inactivated influenza vaccine. CDR3s include the opening cysteine and the closing phenylalanine or tryptophan. The D gene is left open where the match is weak. The size of a clone is reported for some rows only, either as once, few or many, or as a class for expanded clones.

CDR3,DNA,J,size,V,D
CASRPDRSPYEQYF,TGTGCCAGCAGACCCGACAGGTCCCCCTACGAGCAGTACTTC,TRBJ2-7,few,TRBV12-3/TRBV12-4,NA
CASSRSSYNEQFF,TGTGCCAGCAGTCGGAGCTCCTACAATGAGCAGTTCTTC,TRBJ2-1,many,TRBV7-2,NA
CSARDRAKWASDTQYF,TGCAGTGCTAGAGATAGGGCTAAATGGGCCTCGGATACGCAGTATTTT,TRBJ2-3,few,TRBV20-1,NA
CASTPTDSSYEQYF,TGTGCCAGCACCCCGACAGATTCTTCCTACGAGCAGTACTTC,TRBJ2-7,many,TRBV28,NA
CATSRDFRETGELFF,TGTGCCACCAGCAGAGATTTCAGGGAAACCGGGGAGCTGTTTTTT,TRBJ2-2,NA,TRBV15,NA
CASSVQGARYEQYF,TGCGCCAGCAGCGTACAGGGGGCGCGGTACGAGCAGTACTTC,TRBJ2-7,NA,TRBV5-1,TRBD1
CASSDIGTSTGELFF,TGTGCCAGCAGTGATATCGGGACTAGTACCGGGGAGCTGTTTTTT,TRBJ2-2,NA,TRBV25-1,TRBD2
CASSRPVNTEAFF,TGTGCCAGCAGTAGGCCGGTGAACACTGAAGCTTTCTTT,TRBJ1-1,few,TRBV6-2/TRBV6-3,NA
CSARGDASTDTQYF,TGCAGTGCTAGGGGAGACGCAAGCACAGATACGCAGTATTTT,TRBJ2-3,NA,TRBV20-1,NA
CSAKMGQNGYTF,TGCAGTGCTAAGATGGGACAGAATGGCTACACCTTC,TRBJ1-2,NA,TRBV20-1,TRBD1
CASSYSWGGEGGYTF,TGTGCCAGCAGTTACTCGTGGGGCGGGGAAGGTGGCTACACCTTC,TRBJ1-2,NA,TRBV6-5,NA
CSAPQGGRETQYF,TGCAGTGCCCCTCAGGGGGGTCGGGAGACCCAGTACTTC,TRBJ2-5,NA,TRBV20-1,NA
CASSPGPKRGTEAFF,TGTGCCAGCAGCCCAGGACCCAAAAGAGGGACTGAAGCTTTCTTT,TRBJ1-1,NA,TRBV7-2,NA
CASSLGRSEQYF,TGTGCCAGCAGTCTTGGACGGAGCGAGCAGTACTTC,TRBJ2-7,many,TRBV7-9,NA
CASSLIGRTGSMLVTEAFF,TGTGCCAGCAGCTTGATAGGGAGGACAGGGAGTATGTTGGTCACTGAAGCTTTCTTT,TRBJ1-1,NA,TRBV11-1,TRBD1
CASSLFLSPTYEQYF,TGTGCCAGCAGTTTATTTTTGTCCCCGACGTACGAGCAGTACTTC,TRBJ2-7,few,TRBV28,NA
CASARTGMNTEAFF,TGTGCCAGCGCCCGGACAGGGATGAACACTGAAGCTTTCTTT,TRBJ1-1,many,TRBV12-3/TRBV12-4,TRBD1
CASSLGGRGLEPQHF,TGCGCCAGCAGCTTGGGGGGCCGGGGTTTAGAGCCCCAGCATTTT,TRBJ1-5,few,TRBV5-1,NA
CSAAIGASTYNEQFF,TGCAGTGCCGCGATCGGGGCTAGCACCTACAATGAGCAGTTCTTC,TRBJ2-1,few,TRBV20-1,NA
CAITGGSNQPQHF,TGTGCCATCACAGGAGGTAGCAATCAGCCCCAGCATTTT,TRBJ1-5,NA,TRBV10-3,NA
CASSSQRGNTGELFF,TGTGCCAGCAGTTCTCAGCGGGGAAACACCGGGGAGCTGTTTTTT,TRBJ2-2,NA,TRBV28,TRBD2
CASSPYGVGTDTQYF,TGCGCCAGCAGTCCCTATGGTGTCGGCACAGATACGCAGTATTTT,TRBJ2-3,NA,TRBV4-1,NA
CASSLPGQADTQYF,TGTGCCAGCAGCTTGCCCGGACAGGCAGATACGCAGTATTTT,TRBJ2-3,few,TRBV5-5,TRBD1
CASSFNGAGSNQPQHF,TGTGCCAGCAGTTTTAATGGGGCGGGGAGCAATCAGCCCCAGCATTTT,TRBJ1-5,few,TRBV12-3/TRBV12-4,NA
CSARASSGANVLTF,TGCAGTGCTAGAGCCTCCTCTGGGGCCAACGTCCTGACTTTC,TRBJ2-6,NA,TRBV20-1,NA
CASSDRGSADTQYF,TGCGCCAGCAGTGACAGGGGGTCGGCAGATACGCAGTATTTT,TRBJ2-3,NA,TRBV10-2,TRBD1
CASSPLAGAHRAQYF,TGTGCCAGCAGCCCCCTAGCGGGGGCCCATAGAGCGCAGTATTTT,TRBJ2-3,few,TRBV7-6,TRBD2
CASRIETQYF,TGTGCCAGCAGGATAGAGACCCAGTACTTC,TRBJ2-5,few,TRBV2,NA
CSARRQAVDTQYF,TGCAGTGCTAGAAGACAGGCGGTAGATACGCAGTATTTT,TRBJ2-3,few,TRBV20-1,NA
CASSFSGVWNQETQYF,TGCGCCAGCAGCTTCTCAGGGGTCTGGAACCAAGAGACCCAGTACTTC,TRBJ2-5,NA,TRBV5-1,NA
CASSPYRGGNQPQHF,TGTGCCAGCAGCCCCTACAGGGGTGGCAATCAGCCCCAGCATTTT,TRBJ1-5,few,TRBV7-2,TRBD1
CSVGVGASYEQYF,TGCAGCGTTGGAGTGGGCGCCTCCTACGAGCAGTACTTC,TRBJ2-7,NA,TRBV29-1,NA
CASHVGTDTQYF,TGTGCCAGCCACGTGGGCACAGATACGCAGTATTTT,TRBJ2-3,NA,TRBV12-3/TRBV12-4,NA
CSATPGTGSYEQYF,TGCAGTGCTACCCCCGGGACAGGGTCTTACGAGCAGTACTTC,TRBJ2-7,NA,TRBV20-1,TRBD1
CASSFTGQGAGETQYF,TGTGCCAGCAGTTTCACGGGACAGGGGGCGGGAGAGACCCAGTACTTC,TRBJ2-5,few,TRBV9,TRBD1
CASSLNPSGRAGELFF,TGTGCCAGCAGCTTAAATCCTAGCGGGAGAGCCGGGGAGCTGTTTTTT,TRBJ2-2,few,TRBV7-3,TRBD2